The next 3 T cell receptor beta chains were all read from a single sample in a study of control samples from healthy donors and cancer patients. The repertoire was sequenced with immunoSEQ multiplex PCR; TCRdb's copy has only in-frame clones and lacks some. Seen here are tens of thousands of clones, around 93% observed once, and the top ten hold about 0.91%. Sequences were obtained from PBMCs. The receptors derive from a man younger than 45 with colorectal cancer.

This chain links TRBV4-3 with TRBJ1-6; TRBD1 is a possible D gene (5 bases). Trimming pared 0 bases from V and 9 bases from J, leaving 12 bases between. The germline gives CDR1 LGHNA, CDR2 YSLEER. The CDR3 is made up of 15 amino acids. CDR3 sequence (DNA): TGCGCCAGCAGCCAAGAGGGGACGGGGATTTCACCCCTCCACTTT. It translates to CASSQEGTGISPLHF.

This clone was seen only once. The CDR3 here is CASSLVPGTGYEQYF. CDR3 nucleotides: TGCGCCAGCAGCCTGGTTCCCGGGACCGGCTACGAGCAGTACTTC. The rearrangement links TRBV4-3 to TRBJ2-7; the D gene could be TRBD1 or TRBD2 (5 bases each). The CDR3 consists of 15 residues. The germline gives CDR1 LGHNA, CDR2 YSLEER. V was cut by 4 bases and J by 3 bases, with 16 bases left in between.

The CDR3 region is CASSSPRDSMLANTGELFF. For the CDR3, the DNA is TGTGCCAGCAGCTCACCCCGGGACAGCATGCTAGCGAACACCGGGGAGCTGTTTTTT. The genes are TRBV9 and TRBJ2-2, with 7 bases matching TRBD1. The CDR3 sequence is 19 residues long. Germline V gives CDR1 SGDLS, CDR2 YYNGEE. With V trimmed by 4 bases and J by 0 bases, 15 bases remained unmatched.